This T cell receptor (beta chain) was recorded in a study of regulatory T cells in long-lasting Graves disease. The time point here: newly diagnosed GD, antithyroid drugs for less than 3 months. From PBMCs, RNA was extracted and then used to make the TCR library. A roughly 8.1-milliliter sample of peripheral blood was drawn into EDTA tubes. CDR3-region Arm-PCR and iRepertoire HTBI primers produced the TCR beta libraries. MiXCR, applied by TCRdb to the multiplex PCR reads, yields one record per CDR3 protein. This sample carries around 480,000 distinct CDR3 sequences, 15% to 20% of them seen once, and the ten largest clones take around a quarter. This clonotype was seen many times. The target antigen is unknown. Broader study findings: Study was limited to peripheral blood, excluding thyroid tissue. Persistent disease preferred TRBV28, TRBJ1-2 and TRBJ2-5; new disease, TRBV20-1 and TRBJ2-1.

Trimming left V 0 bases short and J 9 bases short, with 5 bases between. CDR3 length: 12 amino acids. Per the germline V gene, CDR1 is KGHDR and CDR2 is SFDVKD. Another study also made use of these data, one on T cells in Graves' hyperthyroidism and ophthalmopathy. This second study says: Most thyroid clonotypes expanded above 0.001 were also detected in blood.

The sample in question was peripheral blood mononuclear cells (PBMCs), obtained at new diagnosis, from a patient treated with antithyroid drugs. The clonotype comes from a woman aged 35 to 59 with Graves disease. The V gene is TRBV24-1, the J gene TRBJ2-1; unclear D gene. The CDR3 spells CATSDLSGEQFF. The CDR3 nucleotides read TGTGCCACCAGTGATTTGAGTGGTGAGCAGTTCTTC.